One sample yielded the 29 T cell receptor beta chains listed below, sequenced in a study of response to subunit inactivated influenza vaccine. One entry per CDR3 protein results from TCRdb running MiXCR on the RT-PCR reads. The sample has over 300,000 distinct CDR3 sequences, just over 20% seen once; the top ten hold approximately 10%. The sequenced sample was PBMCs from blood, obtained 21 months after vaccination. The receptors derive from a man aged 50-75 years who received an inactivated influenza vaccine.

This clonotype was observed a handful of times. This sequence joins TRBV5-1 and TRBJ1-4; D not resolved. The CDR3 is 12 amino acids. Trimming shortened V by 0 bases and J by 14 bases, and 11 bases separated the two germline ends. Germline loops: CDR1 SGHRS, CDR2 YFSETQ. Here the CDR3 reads CASSLEGGILFF. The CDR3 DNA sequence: TGCGCCAGCAGCTTGGAGGGCGGGATTCTGTTTTTT.

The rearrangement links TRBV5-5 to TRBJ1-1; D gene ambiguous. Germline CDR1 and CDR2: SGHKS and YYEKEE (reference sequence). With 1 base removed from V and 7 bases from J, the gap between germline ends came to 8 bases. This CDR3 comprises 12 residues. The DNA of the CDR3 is TGTGCCAGCAGCTTGCCCTTGAATGAAGCTTTCTTT. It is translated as CASSLPLNEAFF.

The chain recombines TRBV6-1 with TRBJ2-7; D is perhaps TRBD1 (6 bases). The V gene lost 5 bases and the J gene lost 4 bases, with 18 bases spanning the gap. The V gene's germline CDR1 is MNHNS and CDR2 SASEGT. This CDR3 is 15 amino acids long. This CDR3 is CASSTLQGPLYEQYF. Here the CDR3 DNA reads TGTGCCAGCAGTACCTTACAGGGCCCCCTTTACGAGCAGTACTTC.

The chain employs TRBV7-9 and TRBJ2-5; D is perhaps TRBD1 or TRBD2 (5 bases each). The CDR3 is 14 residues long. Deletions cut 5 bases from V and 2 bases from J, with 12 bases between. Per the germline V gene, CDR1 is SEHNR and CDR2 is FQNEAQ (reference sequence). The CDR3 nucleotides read TGTGCCAGCAGCCAACCGGGACCGCAAGAGACCCAGTACTTC. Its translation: CASSQPGPQETQYF.

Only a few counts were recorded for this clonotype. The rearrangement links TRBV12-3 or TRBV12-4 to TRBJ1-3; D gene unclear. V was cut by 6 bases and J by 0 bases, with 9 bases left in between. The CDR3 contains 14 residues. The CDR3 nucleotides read TGTGCCAGCAGCCCGGACCTCTCTGGAAACACCATATATTTT. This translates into CASSPDLSGNTIYF.

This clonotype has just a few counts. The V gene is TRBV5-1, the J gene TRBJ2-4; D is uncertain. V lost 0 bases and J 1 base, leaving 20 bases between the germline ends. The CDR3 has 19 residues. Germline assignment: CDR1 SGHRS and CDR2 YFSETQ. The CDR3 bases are TGCGCCAGCAGCTTGGGCAGGTGGATTAATACGAGGGCCAAAAACATTCAGTACTTC. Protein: CASSLGRWINTRAKNIQYF.

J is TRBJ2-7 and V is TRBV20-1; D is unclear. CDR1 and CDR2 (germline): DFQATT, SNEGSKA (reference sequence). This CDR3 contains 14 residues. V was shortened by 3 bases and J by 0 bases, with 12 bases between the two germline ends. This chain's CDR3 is CSASYGRSSYEQYF. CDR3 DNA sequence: TGCAGTGCTAGTTACGGACGGAGCTCCTACGAGCAGTACTTC.

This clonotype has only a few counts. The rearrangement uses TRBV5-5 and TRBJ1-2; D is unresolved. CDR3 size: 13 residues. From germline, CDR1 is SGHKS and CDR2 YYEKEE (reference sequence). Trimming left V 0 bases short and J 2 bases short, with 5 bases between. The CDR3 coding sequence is TGTGCCAGCAGCTTGGCACAGAACTATGGCTACACCTTC. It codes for CASSLAQNYGYTF. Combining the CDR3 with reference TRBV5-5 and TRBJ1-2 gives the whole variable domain DAGVTQSPTHLIKTRGQQVTLRCSPISGHKSVSWYQQVLGQGPQFIFQYYEKEERGRGNFPDRFSARQFPNYSSELNVNALLLGDSALYLCASSLAQNYGYTFGSGTRLTVV.

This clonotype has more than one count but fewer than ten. CDR3 protein: CAIRDRQEFYGYTF. The DNA of the CDR3 is TGTGCCATCAGGGATAGACAAGAATTCTATGGCTACACCTTC. V usage is TRBV10-3 and J usage is TRBJ1-2; D gene unclear. The germline V gene has CDR1 ENHRY and CDR2 SYGVKD. This CDR3 is 14 amino acids long. V was cut by 6 bases and J by 4 bases, with 15 bases left in between.

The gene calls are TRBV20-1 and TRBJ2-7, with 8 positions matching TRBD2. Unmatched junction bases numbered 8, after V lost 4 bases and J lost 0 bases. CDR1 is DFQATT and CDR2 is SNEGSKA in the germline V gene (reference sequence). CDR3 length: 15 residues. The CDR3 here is CSATKIAGSSYEQYF. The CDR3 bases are TGCAGTGCTACCAAAATAGCGGGAAGCTCCTACGAGCAGTACTTC.

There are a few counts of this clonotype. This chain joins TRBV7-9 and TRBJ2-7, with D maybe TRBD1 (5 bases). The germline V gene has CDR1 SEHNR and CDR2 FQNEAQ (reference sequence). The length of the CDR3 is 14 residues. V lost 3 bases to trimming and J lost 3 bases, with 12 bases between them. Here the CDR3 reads CASSLEGHNYEQYF. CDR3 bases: TGTGCCAGCAGCTTGGAAGGACACAACTACGAGCAGTACTTC.

The CDR3 spells CASSNGQFRTEAFF. The CDR3 DNA reads as TGCGCCAGCAGCAACGGACAATTCAGAACTGAAGCTTTCTTT. The chain uses TRBV4-1 and TRBJ1-1, with D perhaps matching TRBD1 (5 bases). The CDR3 consists of 14 residues. Per the germline V gene, CDR1 is MGHRA and CDR2 is YSYEKL. The ends were cut back, 5 bases at V and 5 bases at J, with 15 bases in the middle.

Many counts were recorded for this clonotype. CDR3 residues: CASSQDGDSNQPQHF. The CDR3 DNA is TGTGCCAGCAGCCAAGACGGAGATAGCAATCAGCCCCAGCATTTT. V and J are TRBV4-2 and TRBJ1-5; D ambiguous. V was shortened by 0 bases and J by 0 bases, with 6 bases between the two germline ends. The CDR3 has 15 amino acids. CDR1 is LGHNA, CDR2 YNFKEQ, per germline.

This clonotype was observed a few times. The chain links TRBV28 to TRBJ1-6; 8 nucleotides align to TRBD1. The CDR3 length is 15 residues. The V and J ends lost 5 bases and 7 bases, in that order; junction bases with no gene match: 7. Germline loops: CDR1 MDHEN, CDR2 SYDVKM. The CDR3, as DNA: TGTGCCAGCAGTAAACGACAGGGGAACAATTCACCCCTCCACTTT. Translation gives CASSKRQGNNSPLHF. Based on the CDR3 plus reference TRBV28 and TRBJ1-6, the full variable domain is DVKVTQSSRYLVKRTGEKVFLECVQDMDHENMFWYRQDPGLGLRLIYFSYDVKMKEKGDIPEGYSVSREKKERFSLILESASTNQTSMYLCASSKRQGNNSPLHFGNGTRLTVT.

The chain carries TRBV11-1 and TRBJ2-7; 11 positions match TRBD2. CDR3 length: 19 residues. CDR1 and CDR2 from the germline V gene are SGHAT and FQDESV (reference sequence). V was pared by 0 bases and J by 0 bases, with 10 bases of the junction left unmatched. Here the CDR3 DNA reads TGTGCCAGCAGCTTAGCGGACCTAGCGGGAGGCCCTAGCTCCTACGAGCAGTACTTC. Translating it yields CASSLADLAGGPSSYEQYF.

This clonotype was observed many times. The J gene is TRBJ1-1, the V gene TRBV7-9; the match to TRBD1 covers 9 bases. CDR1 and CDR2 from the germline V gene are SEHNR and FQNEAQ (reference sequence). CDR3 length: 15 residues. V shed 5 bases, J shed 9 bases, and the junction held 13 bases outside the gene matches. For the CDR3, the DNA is TGTGCCAGCAGCCCTAGACAGGGGGAGGGCCCTCAAGCTTTCTTT. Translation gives CASSPRQGEGPQAFF.

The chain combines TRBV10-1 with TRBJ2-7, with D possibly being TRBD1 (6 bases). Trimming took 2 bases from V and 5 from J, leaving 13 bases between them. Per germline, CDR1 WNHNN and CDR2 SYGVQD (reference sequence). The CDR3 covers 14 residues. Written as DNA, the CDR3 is TGCGCCAGCAGTGAGGGAGGACAGACCCACGAGCAGTACTTC. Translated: CASSEGGQTHEQYF.

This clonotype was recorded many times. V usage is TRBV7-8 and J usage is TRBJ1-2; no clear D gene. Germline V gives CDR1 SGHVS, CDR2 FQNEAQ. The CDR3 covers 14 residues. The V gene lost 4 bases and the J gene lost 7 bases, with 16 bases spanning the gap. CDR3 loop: CASSSLGPNGGYTF. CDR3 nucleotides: TGTGCCAGCAGCTCTTTGGGCCCGAACGGTGGCTACACCTTC.

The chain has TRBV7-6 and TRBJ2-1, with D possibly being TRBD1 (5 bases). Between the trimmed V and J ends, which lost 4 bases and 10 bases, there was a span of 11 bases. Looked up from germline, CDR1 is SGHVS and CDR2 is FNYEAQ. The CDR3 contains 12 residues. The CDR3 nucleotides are TGTGCCAGCAGCTCCTCACAGGCCGAGCAGTTCTTC. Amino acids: CASSSSQAEQFF. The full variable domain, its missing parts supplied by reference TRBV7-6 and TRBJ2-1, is GAGVSQSPRYKVTKRGQDVALRCDPISGHVSLYWYRQALGQGPEFLTYFNYEAQQDKSGLPNDRFSAERPEGSISTLTIQRTEQRDSAMYRCASSSSQAEQFFGPGTRLTVL.

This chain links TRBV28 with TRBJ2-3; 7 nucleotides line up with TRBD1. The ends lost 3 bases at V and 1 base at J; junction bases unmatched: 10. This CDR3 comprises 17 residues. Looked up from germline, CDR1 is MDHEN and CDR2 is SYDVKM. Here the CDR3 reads CASSFLEQGSGTDTQYF. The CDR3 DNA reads TGTGCCAGCAGTTTCCTAGAACAGGGGTCCGGCACAGATACGCAGTATTTT. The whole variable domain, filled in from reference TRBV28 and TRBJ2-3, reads DVKVTQSSRYLVKRTGEKVFLECVQDMDHENMFWYRQDPGLGLRLIYFSYDVKMKEKGDIPEGYSVSREKKERFSLILESASTNQTSMYLCASSFLEQGSGTDTQYFGPGTRLTVL.

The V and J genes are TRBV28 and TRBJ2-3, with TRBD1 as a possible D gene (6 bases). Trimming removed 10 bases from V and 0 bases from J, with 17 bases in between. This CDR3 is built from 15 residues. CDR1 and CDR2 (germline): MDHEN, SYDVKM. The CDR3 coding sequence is TGTGCCACCCACGATACAGGGAAAAGCACAGATACGCAGTATTTT. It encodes CATHDTGKSTDTQYF.

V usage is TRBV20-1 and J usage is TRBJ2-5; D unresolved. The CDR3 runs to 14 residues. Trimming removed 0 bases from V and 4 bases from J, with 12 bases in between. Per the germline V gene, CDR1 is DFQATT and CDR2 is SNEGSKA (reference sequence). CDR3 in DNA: TGCAGTGCTAGAGATCCTACAGTAAGAGAGACCCAGTACTTC. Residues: CSARDPTVRETQYF.

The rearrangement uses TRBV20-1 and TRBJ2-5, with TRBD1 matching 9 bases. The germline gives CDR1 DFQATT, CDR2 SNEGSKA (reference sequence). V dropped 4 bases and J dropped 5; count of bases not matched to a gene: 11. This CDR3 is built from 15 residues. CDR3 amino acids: CSATTAGQGWETQYF. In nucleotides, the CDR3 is TGCAGTGCTACGACCGCGGGACAGGGCTGGGAGACCCAGTACTTC.

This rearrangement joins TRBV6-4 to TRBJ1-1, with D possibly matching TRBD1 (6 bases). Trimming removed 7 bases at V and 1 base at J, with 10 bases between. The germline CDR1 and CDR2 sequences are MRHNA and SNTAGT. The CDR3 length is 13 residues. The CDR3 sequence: CASIVRGNTEAFF. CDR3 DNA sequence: TGTGCCAGCATTGTCAGGGGGAACACTGAAGCTTTCTTT.

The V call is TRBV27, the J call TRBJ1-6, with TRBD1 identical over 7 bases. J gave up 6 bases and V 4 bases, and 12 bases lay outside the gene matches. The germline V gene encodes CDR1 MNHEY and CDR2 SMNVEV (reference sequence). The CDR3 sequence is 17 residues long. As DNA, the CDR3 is TGTGCCAGCAGTTCGTATGGCAGGGGGGGACCTAATTCACCCCTCCACTTT. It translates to CASSSYGRGGPNSPLHF.

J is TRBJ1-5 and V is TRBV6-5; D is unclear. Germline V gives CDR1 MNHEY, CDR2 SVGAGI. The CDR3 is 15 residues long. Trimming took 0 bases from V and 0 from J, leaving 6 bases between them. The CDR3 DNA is TGTGCCAGCAGTTACTCGGCGAATAGCAATCAGCCCCAGCATTTT. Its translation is CASSYSANSNQPQHF.

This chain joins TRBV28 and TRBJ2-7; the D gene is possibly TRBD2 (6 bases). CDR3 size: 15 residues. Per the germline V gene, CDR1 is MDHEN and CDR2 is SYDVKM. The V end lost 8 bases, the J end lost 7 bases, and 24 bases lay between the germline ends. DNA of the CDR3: TGTGCCAGCCGGGCTAGCGCCACTCATGCTGGGGAGCAGTACTTC. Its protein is CASRASATHAGEQYF.

CDR3 DNA sequence: TGTGCCAGCAGTTTGCAGGGATCGAACACCGGGGAGCTGTTTTTT. Its protein product is CASSLQGSNTGELFF. The chain uses TRBV6-5 and TRBJ2-2, with D tentatively TRBD1 (5 bases). Per the germline V gene, CDR1 is MNHEY and CDR2 is SVGAGI. CDR3 length: 15 amino acids. V lost 4 bases to trimming and J lost 0 bases, with 9 bases between them.

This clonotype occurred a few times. The CDR3 protein is CASRGTTSQPQHF. DNA for the CDR3: TGTGCCAGCAGAGGGACAACGAGTCAGCCCCAGCATTTT. This chain connects TRBV6-2 or TRBV6-3 to TRBJ1-5, with D perhaps TRBD1 (6 bases). Trimming removed 6 bases at V and 6 bases at J, with 12 bases between. This CDR3 contains 13 residues. From germline, CDR1 is MNHEY and CDR2 SVGEGT.